The 25 T cell receptor beta chains listed next were all sequenced from one sample in a study of cytomegalovirus exposure and HLA in healthy donors (dated by TCRdb to 2016 to 2017). The protocol used for the library was the immunoSEQ multiplex PCR assay. For the multiplex PCR, a mixture combining 60 forward primers for TCR Vbeta segments and 13 reverse primers for TCR Jbeta segments was used. Entries here come from immuneACCESS through TCRdb and include only in-frame sequences with V and J called. Some clones fail to appear in such tables; in the studies checked, an unresolved V gene covers under half of the shortfall, and the cause of the remainder is unknown. The sample records fewer than 200,000 clones, about 86% of which are singletons. Approximately 2% of the sample rests with the top ten. Sequenced input: PBMCs. The receptors shown here come from a woman in her 30s in good health and CMV-seronegative.

This chain uses TRBV30 with TRBJ1-3; TRBD1 matches 7 bases. Germline V CDR1 and CDR2: GTSNPN, SVGIG (reference sequence). The CDR3 extends over 15 amino acids. The V segment lost 3 bases and the J segment 4 bases; nucleotides outside the gene matches: 9. CDR3 DNA sequence: TGTGCCTGGAGAAACGATCGGACAGGAGGAAACACCATATATTTT. Translating gives CAWRNDRTGGNTIYF. Full variable domain (rest looked up from reference TRBV30 and TRBJ1-3): SQTIHQWPATLVQPVGSPLSLECTVEGTSNPNLYWYRQAAGRGLQLLFYSVGIGQISSEVPQNLSASRPQDRQFILSSKKLLLSDSGFYLCAWRNDRTGGNTIYFGEGSWLTVV.

J is TRBJ1-6 and V is TRBV5-6; D is unresolved. Germline loops: CDR1 SGHDT, CDR2 YYEEEE. Trimming took off 4 bases at V and 4 bases at J, with 12 bases between the two ends. The CDR3 is 15 residues long. The CDR3 nucleotides read TGTGCCAGCAGCGTCTTCCCCCCTTATAATTCACCCCTCCACTTT. This translates into CASSVFPPYNSPLHF.

The chain employs TRBV2 and TRBJ1-1; possibly TRBD1 for D (5 bases). V was cut by 2 bases and J by 5 bases, with 12 bases left in between. In germline, CDR1 is SNHLY, CDR2 FYNNEI. This CDR3 comprises 14 residues. CDR3 sequence (DNA): TGTGCCAGCAGTGAATTGGCAGGGAAGACTGAAGCTTTCTTT. Protein sequence: CASSELAGKTEAFF. Combining the CDR3 with reference TRBV2 and TRBJ1-1 gives the whole variable domain EPEVTQTPSHQVTQMGQEVILRCVPISNHLYFYWYRQILGQKVEFLVSFYNNEISEKSEIFDDQFSVERPDGSNFTLKIRSTKLEDSAMYFCASSELAGKTEAFFGQGTRLTVV.

Details on this clone: One junction end disagrees with the germline gene, perhaps due to a read error. This chain links TRBV7-7 with TRBJ1-4; no clear D gene. The CDR3 contains 13 residues. Germline CDR1 reads SSHAT; CDR2 reads FNYEAQ (reference sequence). The DNA of the CDR3 is TGTGCTAGCAGTTCTGGCCGTAATGAAAAACTGTTTTTT. It yields the protein CASSSGRNEKLFF.

The chain employs TRBV6-9 and TRBJ2-7; D unclear. Per the germline V gene, CDR1 is MNHGY and CDR2 is SVAAGI. The CDR3 consists of 13 residues. The V and J ends lost 4 bases and 3 bases respectively, with 10 bases between them. Written as DNA, the CDR3 is TGTGCCAGCAGTTCGCACAGTAACTACGAGCAGTACTTC. Translating gives CASSSHSNYEQYF.

The chain combines TRBV7-9 with TRBJ2-3, with D perhaps TRBD2 (7 bases). Per the germline V gene, CDR1 is SEHNR and CDR2 is FQNEAQ (reference sequence). CDR3 size: 15 residues. V lost 5 bases and J lost 1, with 13 bases in between. The CDR3 loop reads CASSTGGGRTDTQYF. As DNA, the CDR3 is TGTGCCAGCAGCACGGGGGGCGGACGCACAGATACGCAGTATTTT.

This clone was seen a handful of times. This sequence joins TRBV9 and TRBJ1-6, with 8 nucleotides matching TRBD1. This CDR3 region has 18 residues. Trimming at V came to 10 bases and at J to 3 bases, leaving 18 bases not matched to a gene. Germline V lookup: CDR1 SGDLS, CDR2 YYNGEE. The CDR3 reads CARGVWTGWLGYNSPLHF. The CDR3 nucleotides are TGTGCCCGCGGAGTCTGGACAGGGTGGTTGGGCTATAATTCACCCCTCCACTTT.

The chain is built from TRBV29-1 and TRBJ2-7, with 10 bases aligning to TRBD1. Losses at the gene ends were 7 bases for V and 1 base for J; bases not matched to a gene: 10. The CDR3 runs 15 residues. Germline assignment: CDR1 SQVTM and CDR2 ANQGSEA. DNA of the CDR3: TGCAGCGCGATCTTAGGACAGGGGGTGTCCTACGAGCAGTACTTC. It is translated as CSAILGQGVSYEQYF.

The CDR3 sequence: CASSVSVLNQPQHF. The CDR3 DNA sequence: TGTGCCAGCAGTGTTTCAGTACTAAATCAGCCCCAGCATTTT. The chain has TRBV27 and TRBJ1-5; D unclear. The CDR3 has 14 residues. The germline V and J ends were trimmed by 5 bases and 4 bases, with 12 bases remaining between them. Germline V lookup: CDR1 MNHEY, CDR2 SMNVEV (reference sequence).

This clone was seen a handful of times. This chain links TRBV19 with TRBJ1-1, with D perhaps matching TRBD1 (5 bases). Germline CDR1 LNHDA, CDR2 SQIVND (reference sequence). Trimming shortened V by 1 base and J by 4 bases, and 10 bases separated the two germline ends. The CDR3 extends over 14 amino acids. The CDR3 DNA reads TGTGCCAGTAGTATAGGGGGGGAGACCACTGAAGCTTTCTTT. Amino acids: CASSIGGETTEAFF. Filled out from reference TRBV19 and TRBJ1-1, the complete variable domain reads DGGITQSPKYLFRKEGQNVTLSCEQNLNHDAMYWYRQDPGQGLRLIYYSQIVNDFQKGDIAEGYSVSREKKESFPLTVTSAQKNPTAFYLCASSIGGETTEAFFGQGTRLTVV.

This chain links TRBV12-5 with TRBJ2-3, with 12 bases matching TRBD1. CDR1 is LGHNT and CDR2 is FRNRAP in the germline V gene. V was pared by 5 bases and J by 6 bases, with 9 bases of the junction left unmatched. This CDR3 is 16 amino acids long. The CDR3 DNA follows: TGTGCTAGTGGTATAATACGGGACAGGGGGCAGGATACGCAGTATTTT. This sequence encodes CASGIIRDRGQDTQYF.

This chain connects TRBV27 to TRBJ1-1, with D hard to call. In germline, CDR1 is MNHEY, CDR2 SMNVEV (reference sequence). The V gene lost 9 bases and the J gene lost 2 bases, with 16 bases spanning the gap. The CDR3 contains 14 residues. The CDR3 region is CASTPLPVNTEAFF. In DNA, the CDR3 is TGTGCCAGTACTCCACTCCCCGTTAACACTGAAGCTTTCTTT.

The genes are TRBV7-9 and TRBJ2-2, with TRBD1 matching over 8 bases. V shed 11 bases, J shed 4 bases, and the junction held 6 bases outside the gene matches. This CDR3 region has 13 residues. Per germline, CDR1 SEHNR and CDR2 FQNEAQ (reference sequence). DNA for the CDR3: TGTGCCGCTGGACAGGGCAGCACCGGGGAGCTGTTTTTT. It translates to CAAGQGSTGELFF.

The chain employs TRBV15 and TRBJ1-2, with 10 nucleotides matching TRBD1. CDR1 LNHNV and CDR2 YYDKDF come from the germline V gene (reference sequence). V lost 4 bases and J lost 2; bases outside the gene matches: 4. CDR3 length: 15 residues. The CDR3 bases are TGTGCCACCAGCACCCAGACAGGGGGCAACTATGGCTACACCTTC. Its protein product is CATSTQTGGNYGYTF.

The chain links TRBV4-1 to TRBJ2-7; D not certain. Germline V CDR1 and CDR2: MGHRA, YSYEKL. The CDR3 is made up of 14 amino acids. V lost 0 bases and J lost 2, with 8 bases in between. The CDR3: CASSQEPIAYEQYF. The CDR3 DNA follows: TGCGCCAGCAGCCAAGAACCAATAGCCTACGAGCAGTACTTC.

Worth noting for this clone: This sample includes further DNA sequences coding for the same CDR3. The rearrangement uses TRBV7-2 and TRBJ1-2, with D perhaps matching TRBD1 (5 bases). The length of the CDR3 is 14 residues. The ends were cut back, 5 bases at V and 2 bases at J, with 12 bases in the middle. Germline V lookup: CDR1 SGHTA, CDR2 FQGNSA. This CDR3 reads CASSLAQANYGYTF. The CDR3, as DNA: TGTGCCAGCAGCCTGGCACAGGCGAACTATGGCTACACCTTC.

The CDR3 loop reads CASSGGLAGGSYNEQFF. The CDR3 coding sequence is TGTGCCAGCAGCGGCGGACTAGCGGGGGGTTCCTACAATGAGCAGTTCTTC. The V gene is TRBV9, the J gene TRBJ2-1, with 14 bases matching TRBD2. The V and J ends lost 3 bases and 1 base, in that order; junction bases with no gene match: 3. The CDR3 is 17 amino acids. The germline V gene has CDR1 SGDLS and CDR2 YYNGEE.

The rearrangement links TRBV7-2 to TRBJ1-2; no clear D. Trimming pared 10 bases from V and 3 bases from J, leaving 12 bases between. Germline lookup yields CDR1 SGHTA and CDR2 FQGNSA. This CDR3 has 12 amino acids. The CDR3 DNA reads as TGTGCCATCCCGGTTTTGGACTATGGCTACACCTTC. Residues: CAIPVLDYGYTF. Full variable domain (outside the CDR3, taken from reference TRBV7-2 and TRBJ1-2): GAGVSQSPSNKVTEKGKDVELRCDPISGHTALYWYRQSLGQGLEFLIYFQGNSAPDKSGLPSDRFSAERTGGSVSTLTIQRTQQEDSAVYLCAIPVLDYGYTFGSGTRLTVV.

The chain has TRBV28 and TRBJ2-3; tentatively, D is TRBD2 (6 bases). CDR3 length: 14 residues. Germline loops: CDR1 MDHEN, CDR2 SYDVKM. V was pared by 3 bases and J by 2 bases, with 9 bases between. CDR3: CASSFTSPTDTQYF. In DNA form, the CDR3 reads TGTGCCAGCAGTTTCACTAGCCCCACAGATACGCAGTATTTT.

V gene TRBV7-8 combines with J gene TRBJ1-3, with no clear D. The CDR3 covers 15 residues. In germline, CDR1 is SGHVS, CDR2 FQNEAQ. Trimming removed 1 base at V and 0 bases at J, with 7 bases between. CDR3 coding DNA: TGTGCCAGCAGCTTAGAGTGGAGCTCTGGAAACACCATATATTTT. Translated, it gives CASSLEWSSGNTIYF.

J is TRBJ2-3 and V is TRBV7-2; perhaps TRBD2 as D (6 bases). The V gene lost 3 bases and the J gene lost 4 bases, with 20 bases spanning the gap. Germline CDR1 SGHTA, CDR2 FQGNSA. CDR3 length: 17 amino acids. CDR3: CASSLGVAVGASDTQYF. Written as DNA, the CDR3 is TGTGCCAGCAGCTTGGGAGTAGCGGTCGGAGCGTCAGATACGCAGTATTTT.

The gene calls are TRBV7-2 and TRBJ2-5; D might be TRBD2 (7 bases). Germline V gene sequence: CDR1 SGHTA, CDR2 FQGNSA. Trimming removed 5 bases from V and 4 bases from J, with 17 bases in between. This CDR3 region has 15 residues. CDR3 DNA: TGTGCCAGCAGCCGAGGGGGGGACATAGTAGAGACCCAGTACTTC. Amino acid sequence: CASSRGGDIVETQYF. The full variable domain, rest sourced from reference TRBV7-2 and TRBJ2-5, is GAGVSQSPSNKVTEKGKDVELRCDPISGHTALYWYRQSLGQGLEFLIYFQGNSAPDKSGLPSDRFSAERTGGSVSTLTIQRTQQEDSAVYLCASSRGGDIVETQYFGPGTRLLVL.

This chain links TRBV7-2 with TRBJ2-7; 8 bases match TRBD2. The CDR3 runs to 13 residues. The germline V gene has CDR1 SGHTA and CDR2 FQGNSA. The V and J ends lost 5 bases and 5 bases, in that order; junction bases with no gene match: 5. CDR3 nucleotides: TGTGCCAGCAGCCCGGGGGGGCCCAACGAGCAGTACTTC. Amino acids: CASSPGGPNEQYF.

The chain joins TRBV2 to TRBJ1-2; 11 bases match TRBD1. The CDR3 has 13 residues. Germline CDR1 and CDR2: SNHLY and FYNNEI. V shed 9 bases and J 8 bases; nucleotides not matched to a gene: 8. The CDR3 nucleotides are TGTGCCAGAGGACAGGGGGCGATGGGAGGCTACACCTTC. Translation gives CARGQGAMGGYTF.

The chain is built from TRBV4-1 and TRBJ1-2; D possibly corresponds to TRBD1 (5 bases). CDR3 size: 14 residues. From germline, CDR1 is MGHRA and CDR2 YSYEKL. V lost 0 bases, J lost 2 bases, and 7 bases lay in between. The CDR3 region is CASSQDWGNYGYTF. In DNA form, the CDR3 reads TGCGCCAGCAGCCAAGATTGGGGCAACTATGGCTACACCTTC.